These T cell receptor beta chains were read from a single sample in a study of T cells in localized non-small cell lung cancer. Profiled with immunoSEQ multiplex PCR; TCRdb holds only in-frame clones, not every one. This repertoire shows tens of thousands of clones, approximately 87% found once; its top ten account for about a fifth. This material consisted of peripheral blood, taken before any cancer treatment. These receptors were taken from a male donor aged 60 or older with stage III squamous cell lung carcinoma. Each CDR3 is given with its conserved first and last residue. The order of the fields is V gene, CDR3 protein.

>TRBV9
CASSVLPKDSLGGELFF
>TRBV4-1
CASSQDPFGWRNTIYF
>TRBV7-8
CASSLTSPATAFF
>TRBV18
CASSPSGGSYEQYF
>TRBV19
CASSTRGLGQPQHF
>TRBV9
CASSVGIGQGDSPLHF
>TRBV27
CASRRQTEKLFF
>TRBV11-2
CASSLRDTTNSPLHF
>TRBV19
CASSIGGAGNTIYF
>TRBV9
CASSAHGGGADAEQYF